The 10 T cell receptor beta chains presented below share a single source sample, sequenced in a study of cytomegalovirus exposure and HLA in healthy donors. The study ran its PCR with 60 Vbeta and 13 Jbeta primers. Method: immunoSEQ multiplex PCR; TCRdb's copy keeps in-frame clones and lacks some. Of roughly 150,000 clones in the sample, around 73% are singletons; the top ten hold approximately 1.5%. Sequences were obtained from PBMCs. The receptor set was obtained from a male donor in good health and CMV-seronegative.

V usage is TRBV6-4 and J usage is TRBJ1-2, with D tentatively TRBD1 (6 bases). The CDR3 is 12 residues long. The germline V and J ends were trimmed by 3 bases and 7 bases, with 9 bases remaining between them. Germline-derived CDR1 and CDR2 are MRHNA and SNTAGT. CDR3 in amino acids: CASSEQGTGYTF. The CDR3 nucleotides are TGTGCCAGCAGTGAACAGGGAACTGGCTACACCTTC.

The chain links TRBV9 to TRBJ1-4; 7 positions agree with TRBD1. Trimming took 4 bases from V and 0 from J; bases not matched to a gene: 6. This CDR3 is built from 16 residues. Germline CDR1 and CDR2: SGDLS and YYNGEE. In DNA form, the CDR3 reads TGTGCCAGCAGCAGGGGGCAGGCGGCAACTAATGAAAAACTGTTTTTT. This sequence encodes CASSRGQAATNEKLFF.

The chain joins TRBV2 to TRBJ2-5; no reliable D call. Germline values: CDR1 SNHLY, CDR2 FYNNEI. V was shortened by 7 bases and J by 10 bases, with 10 bases between the two germline ends. The length of the CDR3 is 10 residues. The CDR3 reads CASNREHQYF. CDR3 bases: TGTGCCAGCAATCGAGAGCACCAGTACTTC. The full variable domain, its missing parts supplied by reference TRBV2 and TRBJ2-5, is EPEVTQTPSHQVTQMGQEVILRCVPISNHLYFYWYRQILGQKVEFLVSFYNNEISEKSEIFDDQFSVERPDGSNFTLKIRSTKLEDSAMYFCASNREHQYFGPGTRLLVL.

The chain uses TRBV9 and TRBJ2-1; possible D gene TRBD2, 5 bases. Germline V CDR1 and CDR2: SGDLS, YYNGEE. The CDR3 sequence is 15 residues long. The V end was cut by 5 bases, the J end by 0 bases, with 12 bases between. The DNA of the CDR3 is TGTGCCAGCAGTGGGAGCCGGAGCTCCTACAATGAGCAGTTCTTC. This sequence encodes CASSGSRSSYNEQFF.

V usage is TRBV5-6 and J usage is TRBJ2-1; TRBD2 agrees at 7 bases. This CDR3 comprises 13 residues. The germline CDR1 and CDR2 sequences are SGHDT and YYEEEE. V shed 0 bases and J 9 bases; nucleotides not matched to a gene: 3. DNA of the CDR3: TGTGCCAGCAGCTTGGAGGCGGGAGTTGAGCAGTTCTTC. Protein product: CASSLEAGVEQFF.

The V and J genes are TRBV5-1 and TRBJ2-1; a possible D gene is TRBD1 (6 bases). Trimming cost V 3 bases and J 0 bases, with 7 bases left between them. This CDR3 is 14 amino acids long. Per germline, CDR1 SGHRS and CDR2 YFSETQ. CDR3 nucleotides: TGCGCCAGCAGCTCGGACAGCTCCTACAATGAGCAGTTCTTC. This translates into CASSSDSSYNEQFF.

This chain links TRBV9 with TRBJ2-3, with 8 bases identical to TRBD1. Germline V gives CDR1 SGDLS, CDR2 YYNGEE. V was clipped by 3 bases and J by 3 bases; unmatched bases: 9. This CDR3 comprises 16 residues. This CDR3 is CASSGFNRGFTDTQYF. In DNA form, the CDR3 reads TGTGCCAGCAGCGGCTTCAACAGGGGGTTTACAGATACGCAGTATTTT.

On this clone: One end of the junction fails to match germline, which may point to a read error. This chain connects TRBV5-4 to TRBJ1-4; 8 bases fit TRBD1. CDR3 length equals 16 residues. CDR1 and CDR2 (germline): SGHNT, YYREEE (reference sequence). The chain's CDR3 is CAGSRDPGQAYEKLFF. The CDR3, as DNA: TGTGCCGGCAGTCGAGATCCGGGACAGGCTTATGAAAAACTGTTTTTT.

The chain has TRBV5-1 and TRBJ2-1; 9 bases are shared with TRBD2. Germline lookup yields CDR1 SGHRS and CDR2 YFSETQ. This CDR3 has 17 residues. The J segment lost 7 bases and the V segment lost 1 base, leaving 12 bases of the junction unmatched. DNA for the CDR3: TGCGCCAGCAGCTTGTACTATAAGGGACTAGCTAATAATGAGCAGTTCTTC. This gives the protein CASSLYYKGLANNEQFF.

The J gene is TRBJ2-7, the V gene TRBV6-1; 13 bases match TRBD2. Germline-derived CDR1 and CDR2 are MNHNS and SASEGT. The V and J ends lost 5 bases and 9 bases, in that order; junction bases with no gene match: 10. CDR3 length: 15 amino acids. In DNA, the CDR3 is TGTGCCAGCAGTTCGGGACTAGCGGGATCCCAGGGGCAGTACTTC. It codes for CASSSGLAGSQGQYF.